Shown below are 8 T cell receptor beta chains from a single sample sequenced in a study of neurological immune-mediated disorders. TCRdb recomputed calls from the 5' RACE reads with MiXCR, one row per CDR3 protein. Here the sample spans tens of thousands of distinct CDR3 sequences, around 3.6% being singletons. Sample: PBMCs. The source is a man aged 30 to 39 with multiple sclerosis.

This clonotype was detected ten times or more. V gene TRBV5-1 combines with J gene TRBJ2-7, with D perhaps TRBD1 or TRBD2 (5 bases each). The V gene's germline CDR1 is SGHRS and CDR2 YFSETQ. This CDR3 has 13 amino acids. V was cut by 2 bases and J by 6 bases, with 12 bases left in between. The CDR3 DNA follows: TGCGCCAGCAGCTTTGGGGGTGAGGGCGAGCAGTACTTC. Translating gives CASSFGGEGEQYF.

This clonotype was seen many times. The V and J genes are TRBV5-6 and TRBJ2-5; D ambiguous. Germline V gene sequence: CDR1 SGHDT, CDR2 YYEEEE. CDR3 length: 12 residues. V lost 5 bases to trimming and J lost 7 bases, with 12 bases between them. The CDR3 bases are TGTGCCAGCAGTTCCCACCGAGGGACCCAGTACTTC. Protein: CASSSHRGTQYF.

In this sample, this clonotype turned up many times. The rearrangement joins TRBV4-1 to TRBJ2-7, with 9 bases identical to TRBD1. The CDR3 consists of 15 residues. V trimming: 3 bases; J trimming: 1 base; junction bases outside the gene matches: 4. CDR1 and CDR2 from the germline V gene are MGHRA and YSYEKL. This CDR3 reads CASSHPGQGSYEQYF. The CDR3 DNA reads as TGCGCCAGCAGCCACCCGGGACAGGGTTCCTACGAGCAGTACTTC.

This clonotype was counted a few times. This CDR3 is CSAKVWAGGENEQFF. In DNA, the CDR3 is TGCAGTGCTAAGGTGTGGGCGGGGGGCGAGAATGAGCAGTTCTTC. The chain couples TRBV20-1 to TRBJ2-1; 8 nucleotides match TRBD2. With V trimmed by 4 bases and J by 7 bases, 12 bases remained unmatched. The length of the CDR3 is 15 residues. In germline, CDR1 is DFQATT, CDR2 SNEGSKA (reference sequence).

This clonotype was seen repeatedly, ten times or more. The chain has TRBV28 and TRBJ2-7; 11 bases agree with TRBD2. This CDR3 has 17 amino acids. Germline V gene lookup returns CDR1 MDHEN and CDR2 SYDVKM. The ends lost 3 bases at V and 4 bases at J; junction bases unmatched: 11. CDR3 sequence: CASSFGSSGLAGYEQYF. The CDR3 region has the DNA TGTGCCAGCAGTTTCGGCTCCAGCGGACTAGCGGGTTACGAGCAGTACTTC.

This clonotype was seen at least ten times. V gene TRBV6-6 combines with J gene TRBJ2-7, with D possibly called TRBD1 or TRBD2 (5 bases each). This CDR3 region has 14 residues. Germline loops: CDR1 MNHNY, CDR2 SVGAGI (reference sequence). V lost 6 bases to trimming and J lost 2 bases, with 14 bases between them. CDR3 bases: TGTGCCAGCAGCCCCAGGTGGGGGACCTACGAGCAGTACTTC. Translation: CASSPRWGTYEQYF.

This clonotype was picked up many times. The rearrangement joins TRBV20-1 to TRBJ1-6, with D possibly TRBD1 on 5 matching bases. Germline assignment: CDR1 DFQATT and CDR2 SNEGSKA (reference sequence). CDR3 length: 17 residues. V gave up 6 bases and J gave up 6 bases, with 24 bases separating them. DNA for the CDR3: TGCAGTGCCCGGAGGGGCTCGATGGGAACGGGTAATTCACCCCTCCACTTT. This codes for CSARRGSMGTGNSPLHF.

This clonotype came up many times. The chain links TRBV6-6 to TRBJ2-4, with D perhaps matching TRBD1 or TRBD2 (6 bases each). CDR1 is MNHNY and CDR2 is SVGAGI in the germline V gene (reference sequence). Deletions cut 0 bases from V and 4 bases from J, with 22 bases between. The CDR3 is 19 amino acids. The CDR3 protein is CASSYSLSDLSGAKNIQYF. As DNA, the CDR3 is TGTGCCAGCAGTTACTCTCTTTCCGACTTATCGGGGGCGAAAAACATTCAGTACTTC.